A selection of T cell receptor beta chains follows, all from one sample in a study of T-cell reconstitution after alpha-beta-depleted transplantation in children. MiXCR, applied by TCRdb to the PCR reads, yields one record per CDR3 protein. Among about 400,000 distinct CDR3 sequences, approximately 20% were seen once, and the ten largest hold around 4%. Sample: PBMCs from the stem cell graft donor, taken from the stem cell graft. The receptors were gathered from a human donor who donated a stem cell graft to a child with acute myeloid leukemia. CDR3s include the opening cysteine and the closing phenylalanine or tryptophan. D genes are given only for firm matches. For some rows the clone size is stated as once, few or many, or as a class when expanded; others skip it.

v_gene: TRBV24-1; d_gene: -; j_gene: TRBJ2-2; len: 13; abundance: few; CDR3nt: TGTGCCACCAGTGATAGGGGGACCGGGGAGCTGTTTTTT; CDR3aa: CATSDRGTGELFF
v_gene: TRBV20-1; d_gene: -; j_gene: TRBJ2-1; len: 12; abundance: many; CDR3nt: TGCAGTGCCAGACACATCTACAATGAGCAGTTCTTC; CDR3aa: CSARHIYNEQFF
v_gene: TRBV29-1; d_gene: -; j_gene: TRBJ2-1; len: 14; abundance: few; CDR3nt: TGCAGCGTTGCAGGCAGGGTCCCCTACAATGAGCAGTTCTTC; CDR3aa: CSVAGRVPYNEQFF
v_gene: TRBV6-2/TRBV6-3; d_gene: TRBD1; j_gene: TRBJ2-1; len: 14; abundance: -; CDR3nt: TGTGCCAGCAGTACCCGACAGGGGGTCAATGAGCAGTTCTTC; CDR3aa: CASSTRQGVNEQFF
v_gene: TRBV12-3/TRBV12-4; d_gene: -; j_gene: TRBJ2-2; len: 11; abundance: many; CDR3nt: TGTGCCAGCAGTTTTGACGGGGGGCTGTTTTTT; CDR3aa: CASSFDGGLFF
v_gene: TRBV20-1; d_gene: -; j_gene: TRBJ1-6; len: 15; abundance: few; CDR3nt: TGCAGTGCTCACGCCGGGGTCTCGAGGGATTCACCCCTCCACTTT; CDR3aa: CSAHAGVSRDSPLHF
v_gene: TRBV5-4; d_gene: -; j_gene: TRBJ2-4; len: 14; abundance: -; CDR3nt: TGTGCCAGCAGCTTGAAGGGGGCCAAAAACATTCAGTACTTC; CDR3aa: CASSLKGAKNIQYF
v_gene: TRBV5-1; d_gene: -; j_gene: TRBJ2-5; len: 14; abundance: -; CDR3nt: TGCGCCAGCAGCTTCTTGGGGGCTCAAGAGACCCAGTACTTC; CDR3aa: CASSFLGAQETQYF
v_gene: TRBV20-1; d_gene: -; j_gene: TRBJ2-3; len: 14; abundance: -; CDR3nt: TGCAGTGCCCCCCTCTGGGGGACGGCAGATACGCAGTATTTT; CDR3aa: CSAPLWGTADTQYF
v_gene: TRBV6-1; d_gene: -; j_gene: TRBJ1-6; len: 16; abundance: few; CDR3nt: TGTGCCAACCTCAAGGGGCAGAAGAGTTATAATTCACCCCTCCACTTT; CDR3aa: CANLKGQKSYNSPLHF
v_gene: TRBV11-2; d_gene: TRBD2; j_gene: TRBJ2-1; len: 14; abundance: -; CDR3nt: TGTGCCAGCAGCTTAGCCGGGAGGGCCTATGAGCAGTTCTTC; CDR3aa: CASSLAGRAYEQFF
v_gene: TRBV27; d_gene: TRBD1; j_gene: TRBJ2-1; len: 16; abundance: few; CDR3nt: TGTGCCAGCAGTTCCGACCGGGACAGTACCTCCTATGAGCAGTTCTTC; CDR3aa: CASSSDRDSTSYEQFF
v_gene: TRBV29-1; d_gene: -; j_gene: TRBJ1-1; len: 15; abundance: -; CDR3nt: TGCAGCGTCGCCATCCATCCCGGCGGGAACACTGAAGCTTTCTTT; CDR3aa: CSVAIHPGGNTEAFF
v_gene: TRBV5-1; d_gene: -; j_gene: TRBJ1-1; len: 13; abundance: -; CDR3nt: TGCGCCAGCAGCTGGACAGCGAACACTGAAGCTTTCTTT; CDR3aa: CASSWTANTEAFF
v_gene: TRBV12-3/TRBV12-4; d_gene: -; j_gene: TRBJ1-1; len: 15; abundance: few; CDR3nt: TGTGCCAGCAGCCCTAGCGACAGATTGAACACTGAAGCTTTCTTT; CDR3aa: CASSPSDRLNTEAFF
v_gene: TRBV29-1; d_gene: -; j_gene: TRBJ2-7; len: 12; abundance: few; CDR3nt: TGCAGCGTTGAAGATCGCTCCTACGAGCAGTACTTC; CDR3aa: CSVEDRSYEQYF
v_gene: TRBV21-1; d_gene: -; j_gene: TRBJ2-2; len: 18; abundance: -; CDR3nt: TGTGCCAGCAGCAAAGCCCGACGGACAGGGCAAAGGACCGGGGAGCTGTTTTTT; CDR3aa: CASSKARRTGQRTGELFF
v_gene: TRBV24-1; d_gene: TRBD1; j_gene: TRBJ2-2; len: 17; abundance: few; CDR3nt: TGTGCCACCAGTGATCCCTGGCGACAGGGGAACACCGGGGAGCTGTTTTTT; CDR3aa: CATSDPWRQGNTGELFF
v_gene: TRBV29-1; d_gene: TRBD2; j_gene: TRBJ2-3; len: 14; abundance: many; CDR3nt: TGCAGCGTTGAATTGGCGGGAGAATCGGATACGCAGTATTTT; CDR3aa: CSVELAGESDTQYF
v_gene: TRBV28; d_gene: -; j_gene: TRBJ2-6; len: 17; abundance: -; CDR3nt: TGTGCCAGCAGTTTCCCCAGCCCTTTCTCTGGGGCCAACGTCCTGACTTTC; CDR3aa: CASSFPSPFSGANVLTF
v_gene: TRBV12-3/TRBV12-4; d_gene: TRBD2; j_gene: TRBJ2-3; len: 16; abundance: -; CDR3nt: TGTGCCAGCAGTTTAGGAGGTAGCGGGAGGGGAGATACGCAGTATTTT; CDR3aa: CASSLGGSGRGDTQYF
v_gene: TRBV5-1; d_gene: TRBD2; j_gene: TRBJ2-1; len: 14; abundance: -; CDR3nt: TGCGCCAGCAGCTTGGACGGGAGGGGCAATGAGCAGTTCTTC; CDR3aa: CASSLDGRGNEQFF
v_gene: TRBV20-1; d_gene: -; j_gene: TRBJ1-5; len: 13; abundance: many; CDR3nt: TGCAGTGCGACCGACAGGTACAATCAGCCCCAGCATTTT; CDR3aa: CSATDRYNQPQHF
v_gene: TRBV28; d_gene: -; j_gene: TRBJ2-1; len: 15; abundance: -; CDR3nt: TGTGCCAGCAGTTCCCGAAGGGTGCCCTACAATGAGCAGTTCTTC; CDR3aa: CASSSRRVPYNEQFF
v_gene: TRBV25-1; d_gene: TRBD2; j_gene: TRBJ2-5; len: 14; abundance: -; CDR3nt: TGTGCCAGCAGTGCGCGGGGGGGCTCAGAGACCCAGTACTTC; CDR3aa: CASSARGGSETQYF
v_gene: TRBV4-1; d_gene: -; j_gene: TRBJ2-7; len: 15; abundance: few; CDR3nt: TGCGCCAGCAGCCAAGTTTTAACGGGAGTAGATGAGCAGTACTTC; CDR3aa: CASSQVLTGVDEQYF
v_gene: TRBV25-1; d_gene: -; j_gene: TRBJ1-1; len: 16; abundance: -; CDR3nt: TGTGCCAGCAGTGAATTGCAGGGGCGAGGTGACACTGAAGCTTTCTTT; CDR3aa: CASSELQGRGDTEAFF